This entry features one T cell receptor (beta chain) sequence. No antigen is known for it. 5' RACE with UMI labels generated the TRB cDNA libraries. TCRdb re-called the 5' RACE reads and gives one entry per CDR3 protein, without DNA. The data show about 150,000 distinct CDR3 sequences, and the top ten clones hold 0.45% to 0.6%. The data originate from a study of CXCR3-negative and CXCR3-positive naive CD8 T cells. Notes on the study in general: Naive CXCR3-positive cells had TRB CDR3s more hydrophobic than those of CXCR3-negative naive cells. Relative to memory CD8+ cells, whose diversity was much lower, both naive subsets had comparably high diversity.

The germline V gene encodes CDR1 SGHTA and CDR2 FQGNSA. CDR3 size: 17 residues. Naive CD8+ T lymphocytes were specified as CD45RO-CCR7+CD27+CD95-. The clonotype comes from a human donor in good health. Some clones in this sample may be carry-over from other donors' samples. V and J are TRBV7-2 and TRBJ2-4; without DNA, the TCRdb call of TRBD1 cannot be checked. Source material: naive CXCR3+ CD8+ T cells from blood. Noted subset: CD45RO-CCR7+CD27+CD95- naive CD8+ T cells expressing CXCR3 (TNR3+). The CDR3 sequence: CASRYRGRLGAKNIQYF.